The 4 T cell receptor beta chains in this list originate from one sample, sequenced in a study of shared clonotypes between healthy human individuals. TCRdb's table, derived via immunoSEQ multiplex PCR, lists solely in-frame clones and lacks some. This table holds approximately 2.4 million clones, around 95% found once. The sequenced sample was naive CD4+ T cells sorted from blood. This sample's subset: CD45RA+ positively selected. The source is a man aged 18-30 years in good health.

V is TRBV11-1 and J is TRBJ1-1; D call uncertain. The CDR3 has 14 amino acids. CDR1 is SGHAT and CDR2 is FQDESV in the germline V gene (reference sequence). Trimming took 1 base from V and 3 from J, leaving 9 bases between them. The CDR3 DNA sequence: TGTGCCAGCAGCTTAGGGGAATATCACACTGAAGCTTTCTTT. Protein product: CASSLGEYHTEAFF.

Remarks on this clone: This specimen includes other DNA sequences encoding the same CDR3. CDR3 loop: CASSLSQNTEAFF. For the CDR3, the DNA is TGTGCCAGCAGCTTGTCGCAAAACACTGAAGCTTTCTTT. This chain connects TRBV7-9 to TRBJ1-1; no clear D gene. The germline V and J ends were trimmed by 3 bases and 2 bases, with 7 bases remaining between them. Germline CDR1 and CDR2: SEHNR and FQNEAQ (reference sequence). CDR3 size: 13 residues.

As regards this clone: Other DNA sequences from this sample encode an identical CDR3 as well. The chain links TRBV7-2 to TRBJ2-7; 7 bases are a match to TRBD2. Per the germline V gene, CDR1 is SGHTA and CDR2 is FQGNSA. This CDR3 comprises 12 residues. J lost 3 bases, V lost 5 bases, and 1 base had no gene match. The CDR3 here is CASSRDYYEQYF. DNA of the CDR3: TGTGCCAGCAGCCGGGACTACTACGAGCAGTACTTC. Full variable domain (outside the CDR3, taken from reference TRBV7-2 and TRBJ2-7): GAGVSQSPSNKVTEKGKDVELRCDPISGHTALYWYRQSLGQGLEFLIYFQGNSAPDKSGLPSDRFSAERTGGSVSTLTIQRTQQEDSAVYLCASSRDYYEQYFGPGTRLTVT.

The chain has TRBV5-1 and TRBJ1-1, with 9 bases aligning to TRBD1. The trim removed 4 bases at V and 4 bases at J, leaving 2 bases unmatched. Germline CDR1 is SGHRS and CDR2 is YFSETQ. The CDR3 length is 13 residues. The CDR3 spells CASSAQGATEAFF. The CDR3 region has the DNA TGCGCCAGCAGCGCACAGGGGGCCACTGAAGCTTTCTTT. Together with reference TRBV5-1 and TRBJ1-1, the CDR3 gives the full variable domain: KAGVTQTPRYLIKTRGQQVTLSCSPISGHRSVSWYQQTPGQGLQFLFEYFSETQRNKGNFPGRFSGRQFSNSRSEMNVSTLELGDSALYLCASSAQGATEAFFGQGTRLTVV.